A selection of T cell receptor beta chains follows, all from one sample in a study of shared clonotypes between healthy human individuals. The protocol was immunoSEQ multiplex PCR, while the TCRdb copy is restricted to in-frame clones and leaves out a portion. Of 90,000 to 130,000 clones listed, about 70% are singletons. Sequencing used memory CD8+ T cells sorted from blood. These receptors were collected from a woman in her 30s in good health. Each CDR3 is given with its conserved first and last residue. Each record gives: CDR3 DNA, CDR3 protein, V gene, J gene, clone size, D gene. The D gene is left open where the match is weak. Only part of the rows carry a size: once, few, many, or a class if the clone is expanded.

TGTGCCAGTAGTGCCCAGGTGACAGGGAACGAGCAGTACTTC	CASSAQVTGNEQYF	TRBV19	TRBJ2-7	few	TRBD1
TGTGCCAGCAGTTTATACGGGAGGGGCGCAGATACGCAGTATTTT	CASSLYGRGADTQYF	TRBV27	TRBJ2-3	-	TRBD2
TGTGCCAGCAGTACAGTGGACAGGGGCATGTCCTACGAGCAGTACTTC	CASSTVDRGMSYEQYF	TRBV2	TRBJ2-7	few	TRBD1
TGTGCCAGCAGTCCGTTGGCTAGCGGAGCCTACAATGAGCAGTTCTTC	CASSPLASGAYNEQFF	TRBV27	TRBJ2-1	-	TRBD2
TGTGCCAGCACACTATCCCGGGACACATACACCGGGGAGCTGTTTTTT	CASTLSRDTYTGELFF	TRBV28	TRBJ2-2	-	-
TGTGCCAGCAGCTCTCTAGCGGGAGGTCCCTACGAGCAGTACTTC	CASSSLAGGPYEQYF	TRBV11-2	TRBJ2-7	-	TRBD2
TGTGCCTGGAGTTTGACAGGCTCCTACGAGCAGTACTTC	CAWSLTGSYEQYF	TRBV30	TRBJ2-7	few	-
TGTGCCACATCGCCTGCCGTCGGGACTGACGAGCAGTACTTC	CATSPAVGTDEQYF	TRBV25-1	TRBJ2-7	once	-
TGTGCCAGCAGTTGGAGCGGGAGGGCCAACAATGAGCAGTTCTTC	CASSWSGRANNEQFF	TRBV11-2	TRBJ2-1	-	TRBD2
TGTGCCAGCAGCTGGACTAGCGGGAGCCACGAGCAGTACTTC	CASSWTSGSHEQYF	TRBV5-5	TRBJ2-7	few	TRBD2
TGTGCCACCAGCAGAGATCCTAGCGGAGTCACAGATACGCAGTATTTT	CATSRDPSGVTDTQYF	TRBV15	TRBJ2-3	-	TRBD2
TGTGCCAGCAGCCCGGACAGGGGAACTAATGAAAAACTGTTTTTT	CASSPDRGTNEKLFF	TRBV5-6	TRBJ1-4	-	TRBD1
TGTGCCAGCAGTTCCATAGCGGGGGTCTACAATGAGCAGTTCTTC	CASSSIAGVYNEQFF	TRBV28	TRBJ2-1	-	TRBD2
TGCAGCGTTGTAGAGGGGGCGTACGAGCAGTACTTC	CSVVEGAYEQYF	TRBV29-1	TRBJ2-7	-	TRBD1
TGTTCCAGCAGTGAAGTCCACAGGACGAACACTGAAGCTTTCTTT	CSSSEVHRTNTEAFF	TRBV6-1	TRBJ1-1	-	-
TGTGCCAGCAGTTTAAATAAAGGGAGGCTGGGGGCCAACGTCCTGACTTTC	CASSLNKGRLGANVLTF	TRBV27	TRBJ2-6	-	-
TGTGCCAGCAGTTTATGGGCCTATCAGCCCCAGCATTTT	CASSLWAYQPQHF	TRBV27	TRBJ1-5	-	-
TGTGCCAGCAGAAAACCCGGGACAGGCTACGAGCAGTACTTC	CASRKPGTGYEQYF	TRBV5-6	TRBJ2-7	-	TRBD1
TGTGCCAGCAGTCAGACAGGGGCCCAGCTCTCTGGAAACACCATATATTTT	CASSQTGAQLSGNTIYF	TRBV16	TRBJ1-3	-	TRBD1
TGTGCCAGCAGCTTGGTACCTAGCGGGATCAACGAGCAGTACTTC	CASSLVPSGINEQYF	TRBV5-8	TRBJ2-7	-	TRBD2
TGTGCCAGTAGCCCCCTTAGCGGAGCGCAAGAGACCCAGTACTTC	CASSPLSGAQETQYF	TRBV19	TRBJ2-5	-	-
TGCGCCAGCAGCTACGCGACAGGGGGCCGAATAATGAACACTGAAGCTTTCTTT	CASSYATGGRIMNTEAFF	TRBV5-1	TRBJ1-1	-	TRBD1
TGTGCCAGCAGCTTAGCTGTCACCGTCTACGAGCAGTACTTC	CASSLAVTVYEQYF	TRBV7-8	TRBJ2-7	-	-
TGTGCCAGCAGTGAAGGGCAGGGGGCCGAGACCCAGTACTTC	CASSEGQGAETQYF	TRBV6-1	TRBJ2-5	-	TRBD1
TGTGCCACCGCTTTGAGGGATGGCTACAATGAGCAGTTCTTC	CATALRDGYNEQFF	TRBV2	TRBJ2-1	-	-
TGTGCCAGCAGTAACAGGGAGTACCTTCAGGGCACTGAAGCTTTCTTT	CASSNREYLQGTEAFF	TRBV28	TRBJ1-1	few	-
TGTGCCAGCAGTCTCCGGGACAGGGTCGGGAATCAGCCCCAGCATTTT	CASSLRDRVGNQPQHF	TRBV28	TRBJ1-5	once	TRBD1
TGTGCCAGCAGCCCGATCGAGGGGAATTCCTACGAGCAGTACTTC	CASSPIEGNSYEQYF	TRBV11-2	TRBJ2-7	-	-
TGCGCCAGCAGTGTGGGCGATTACAATGAGCAGTTCTTC	CASSVGDYNEQFF	TRBV10-1	TRBJ2-1	-	-
TGTGCCAGCAGCCCGCGCTGGGGCGGACAAATGAACACTGAAGCTTTCTTT	CASSPRWGGQMNTEAFF	TRBV7-6	TRBJ1-1	-	-
TGTGCCAGCAGCCGCAGGGGAGGGGGCCAAGAGACCCAGTACTTC	CASSRRGGGQETQYF	TRBV7-3	TRBJ2-5	-	-
TGCGCCATCCCTCCCCTGACTAGTCAGGACCAAGAGACCCAGTACTTC	CAIPPLTSQDQETQYF	TRBV5-1	TRBJ2-5	many	-
TGTGCCAGCAGTGGGCAGGGCTCCTACAATGAGCAGTTCTTC	CASSGQGSYNEQFF	TRBV6-6	TRBJ2-1	few	-
TGTGCCAGCAGCTCAGGGCGGGACTACGAGCAGTACTTC	CASSSGRDYEQYF	TRBV11-2	TRBJ2-7	-	-
TGTGCCACCAGCAGTCCACTAGCGGGAGAACCCAATGAGCAGTTCTTC	CATSSPLAGEPNEQFF	TRBV15	TRBJ2-1	-	TRBD2
TGTGCCAGCAGCTTACCAGGGTACAATGAGCAGTTCTTC	CASSLPGYNEQFF	TRBV11-2	TRBJ2-1	many	-
TGTGCCAGCAGTGTCGCCGGGACAGGGGGAAATGAGCAGTTCTTC	CASSVAGTGGNEQFF	TRBV6-4	TRBJ2-1	few	TRBD1
TGTGCCAGCAGGGGCAGGGAGCAGTACTTC	CASRGREQYF	TRBV27	TRBJ2-7	-	-
TGTGCCAGCAGCTGGGACCCGATTAAAAACATTCAGTACTTC	CASSWDPIKNIQYF	TRBV21-1	TRBJ2-4	-	-
TGTGCCAGTAGTATGATTGCAGGAGCCGCCTACGAGCAGTACTTC	CASSMIAGAAYEQYF	TRBV19	TRBJ2-7	-	-
TGTGCCAGCAGTCCCTCGGCAGGGAACGCCGGGGAGCTGTTTTTT	CASSPSAGNAGELFF	TRBV6-6	TRBJ2-2	many	-
TGCAGCGTTGTTGGCGCCCATTTCGAGCAGTACTTC	CSVVGAHFEQYF	TRBV29-1	TRBJ2-7	-	-
TGCGCCAGCAGCTTGTGGACAGATACGCAGTATTTT	CASSLWTDTQYF	TRBV5-1	TRBJ2-3	-	-
TGTGCCAGCAGCGCGACAGGGAAACTGGCCCAAGAGACCCAGTACTTC	CASSATGKLAQETQYF	TRBV9	TRBJ2-5	-	TRBD1
TGTGCCAGCAGTGAAGTGACAGGGATCATACGGGGCTACACCTTC	CASSEVTGIIRGYTF	TRBV6-1	TRBJ1-2	-	TRBD1
TGTGCCAGTAGTATTCTCCCTCGGGTTGAAAAACTGTTTTTT	CASSILPRVEKLFF	TRBV19	TRBJ1-4	-	-